This is a list of T cell receptor beta chains from one sample in a study of blood T cell repertoires in COVID-19. Some clones are missing from TCRdb's copy, which holds only in-frame ones; the method was immunoSEQ multiplex PCR. The sample contains fewer than 90,000 clones, approximately 71% of which appear only once. Input material: peripheral blood. These receptors were collected from a woman between 45 and 60 years old with acute or convalescent COVID-19. The CDR3 runs from the conserved cysteine through the conserved F or W. A D gene is named only where the DNA matches it firmly. The size of a clone is reported for some rows only, either as once, few or many, or as a class for expanded clones.

clone size,D gene,J gene,V gene,CDR3 length,CDR3 DNA,CDR3 protein
NA,TRBD2,TRBJ2-7,TRBV27,14,TGTGCCAGCAGCCGCCGGGACTATATCGTCGAGCAGTACTTC,CASSRRDYIVEQYF
NA,NA,TRBJ1-1,TRBV6-5,14,TGTGCCAGCAGCCTCCTGGGAGACGACACTGAAGCTTTCTTT,CASSLLGDDTEAFF
NA,TRBD1,TRBJ2-6,TRBV5-1,16,TGCGCCAGCAGCTTCCGACAGGGGGCTGGGGCCAACGTCCTGACTTTC,CASSFRQGAGANVLTF
NA,TRBD1,TRBJ1-6,TRBV27,14,TGTGCCAGCCAACATCGGACAGGGGTATCACCCCTCCACTTT,CASQHRTGVSPLHF
NA,NA,TRBJ2-3,TRBV9,15,TGTGCCAGCAGCGTAGTGGCCGCCAACACAGATACGCAGTATTTT,CASSVVAANTDTQYF
NA,NA,TRBJ1-5,TRBV9,16,TGTGCCAGCAGCGTGGGTAGAGAGACAAGGAATCAGCCCCAGCATTTT,CASSVGRETRNQPQHF
NA,NA,TRBJ2-6,TRBV7-3,16,TGTGCCAGCAGCTTAGCTCAGGGGTCTGGGGCCAACGTCCTGACTTTC,CASSLAQGSGANVLTF
NA,TRBD2,TRBJ2-5,TRBV27,13,TGTGCCAGCCGAAGGGGAGGGCAAGAGACCCAGTACTTC,CASRRGGQETQYF
few,TRBD1,TRBJ1-5,TRBV27,14,TGTGCCAGCAGTGCAGGGGGAAGCAATCAGCCCCAGCATTTT,CASSAGGSNQPQHF
NA,TRBD1,TRBJ1-5,TRBV5-1,14,TGCGCCAGCAGCCGGGGACAGGGGGATGAACCCCAGCATTTT,CASSRGQGDEPQHF
once,TRBD1,TRBJ2-2,TRBV11-2,13,TGTGCCAGCAGCCCCGGACAGGGTCGGGAGCTGTTTTTT,CASSPGQGRELFF
once,NA,TRBJ1-1,TRBV28,13,TGTGCCAGCAGTTTGGGGGGGAGCACTGAAGCTTTCTTT,CASSLGGSTEAFF
NA,NA,TRBJ2-5,TRBV5-6,15,TGTGCCAGCAGCTTGGGACAGGCTGGTCAAGAGACCCAGTACTTC,CASSLGQAGQETQYF
NA,TRBD1,TRBJ1-3,TRBV7-9,17,TGTGCCAGCAGCCCGGGACAGGGGGCGAGATCTGGAAACACCATATATTTT,CASSPGQGARSGNTIYF
once,NA,TRBJ1-1,TRBV2,12,TGTGCCAGCAAGGGGATGGACACTGAAGCTTTCTTT,CASKGMDTEAFF
NA,TRBD1,TRBJ1-2,TRBV13,14,TGTGCCAGCAGCTCGGGACAGGGGATAGATGGCTACACCTTC,CASSSGQGIDGYTF
NA,NA,TRBJ2-1,TRBV5-1,13,TGCGCCAGCAGCTTGGATCTTGGACAAAGTATTGTCTTC,CASSLDLGQSIVF
NA,NA,TRBJ1-1,TRBV11-2,15,TGTGCCAGCAGCTTAGCGGGGGGAGTGGGCACTGAAGCTTTCTTT,CASSLAGGVGTEAFF
NA,NA,TRBJ1-2,TRBV3-1/TRBV3-2,12,TGTGCCAGCAGCCAAGGAGAGGGTGGCTACACCTTC,CASSQGEGGYTF
NA,TRBD1,TRBJ2-7,TRBV28,16,TGTGCCAGCAGGGGGATGGGGACAGGGGGGACCTACGAGCAGTACTTC,CASRGMGTGGTYEQYF
NA,NA,TRBJ2-5,TRBV30,12,TGTGCCTGGTATACAGCCTCCAGAGCCCAGTACTTC,CAWYTASRAQYF
NA,TRBD1,TRBJ1-4,TRBV5-1,14,TGCGCCAGCGCTTCCGGGACAGGGGATGAAAAACTGTTTTTT,CASASGTGDEKLFF
NA,TRBD1,TRBJ1-1,TRBV7-9,16,TGTGCCAGCAGCTTACCCCCGGACAGGCTGAACACTGAAGCTTTCTTT,CASSLPPDRLNTEAFF
NA,NA,TRBJ1-4,TRBV19,15,TGTGCCAGTAGTATACAGGGGCGAGGAGATGAAAAACTGTTTTTT,CASSIQGRGDEKLFF
NA,NA,TRBJ1-5,TRBV2,14,TGTGCCAGCAGTCCTGGGACACCCAATCAGCCCCAGCATTTT,CASSPGTPNQPQHF
once,TRBD1,TRBJ1-1,TRBV12-3/TRBV12-4,13,TGTGCCAGCAGCTTACAGGGGCGGACTGAAGCTTTCTTT,CASSLQGRTEAFF
NA,NA,TRBJ1-2,TRBV5-1,14,TGCGCCAGCAGCTTGTCATTTTCCGGGGATGGCTACACCTTC,CASSLSFSGDGYTF
NA,TRBD1,TRBJ1-6,TRBV12-3/TRBV12-4,12,TGTGCCAGCGGGACAGATAATTCACCCCTCCACTTT,CASGTDNSPLHF
NA,NA,TRBJ2-7,TRBV4-1,14,TGCGCCAGCAGCCAAAAAGGGGCGGTAGGCGAGCAGTACTTC,CASSQKGAVGEQYF
NA,TRBD2,TRBJ2-5,TRBV6-5,14,TGTGCCAGCAGTTCCGGGCGGGGGGTGGAGACCCAGTACTTC,CASSSGRGVETQYF
NA,NA,TRBJ1-2,TRBV7-8,15,TGTGCCAGCAGTTCATGGGGAGCTGCTAACTATGGCTACACCTTC,CASSSWGAANYGYTF
NA,NA,TRBJ1-2,TRBV7-2,14,TGTGCCAGCAGCCCGGCGCAGGGCCCGTATGGCTACACCTTC,CASSPAQGPYGYTF
NA,TRBD1,TRBJ1-5,TRBV6-6,15,TGTGCCAGCAGACACCGACAGGGGACTGGTCAGCCCCAGCATTTT,CASRHRQGTGQPQHF
few,TRBD2,TRBJ2-7,TRBV28,17,TGTGCCAGCAGTTATGGGGCTAGCGGGGGAAGCTCCTACGAGCAGTACTTC,CASSYGASGGSSYEQYF
few,NA,TRBJ2-7,TRBV18,14,TGTGCCAGCTCACCACCGGACAACTCCTACGAGCAGTACTTC,CASSPPDNSYEQYF
NA,NA,TRBJ1-4,TRBV7-9,15,TGTGCCAGCAGCTTAGTTCAGGGTTCTAATGAAAAACTGTTTTTT,CASSLVQGSNEKLFF
NA,NA,TRBJ2-7,TRBV10-3,13,TGTGCCATCAGCGCCCTAATTTCCTACGAGCAGTACTTC,CAISALISYEQYF
NA,NA,TRBJ2-3,TRBV28,16,TGTGCCAGCAGTTACTTGGGGGCGGGGGGCACAGATACGCAGTATTTT,CASSYLGAGGTDTQYF
NA,NA,TRBJ2-5,TRBV5-6,13,TGTGCCAGCAGCTTGCGTTACCAAGAGACCCAGTACTTC,CASSLRYQETQYF
NA,NA,TRBJ1-1,TRBV11-2,13,TGTGCCAGCAGCAGACAGAGATCCACTGAAGCTTTCTTT,CASSRQRSTEAFF
few,NA,TRBJ2-2,TRBV2,12,TGTGCCAGCAGTGGAGACACCGGGGAGCTGTTTTTT,CASSGDTGELFF
few,NA,TRBJ2-1,TRBV6-6,11,TGTGCCAGTCAGCGTTACAATGAGCAGTTCTTC,CASQRYNEQFF
NA,TRBD2,TRBJ2-2,TRBV28,15,TGTGCCAGCAGTCCTAGCGGGAAGACCACCGGGGAGCTGTTTTTT,CASSPSGKTTGELFF
NA,NA,TRBJ1-5,TRBV19,12,TGTGCCAGTAGTATGGGGGCTCGGCCCCAGCATTTT,CASSMGARPQHF
NA,NA,TRBJ1-2,TRBV5-1,16,TGCGCCAGCAGCTTAATACCGGGTCCGTTAAACTATGGCTACACCTTC,CASSLIPGPLNYGYTF
few,NA,TRBJ1-1,TRBV6-5,14,TGTGCCAGCACCTCAGGGATTTCGAACACTGAAGCTTTCTTT,CASTSGISNTEAFF
NA,NA,TRBJ1-5,TRBV27,15,TGTGCCAGCAGTTTCAGCTCAGGGTTTAGGCAGCCCCAGCATTTT,CASSFSSGFRQPQHF
NA,NA,TRBJ1-5,TRBV7-9,13,TGTGCCAGCAGCTTAGGGGAGGGTCAGCCCCAGCATTTT,CASSLGEGQPQHF
NA,NA,TRBJ1-5,TRBV5-1,15,TGCGCCAGCAGCTTGGAAGGGGAACTTAATCAGCCCCAGCATTTT,CASSLEGELNQPQHF
NA,NA,TRBJ2-5,TRBV6-5,13,TGTGCCAGCAGGAGGGGAGGCGGGGAGACCCAGTACTTC,CASRRGGGETQYF
NA,NA,TRBJ1-1,TRBV13,12,TGTGCCAGCAGCTTCCAGAACACTGAAGCTTTCTTT,CASSFQNTEAFF
NA,TRBD1,TRBJ1-1,TRBV13,16,TGTGCCAGCAGCTCGCGGGACAGGGGAATGAACACTGAAGCTTTCTTT,CASSSRDRGMNTEAFF
once,NA,TRBJ1-2,TRBV6-5,14,TGTGCCAGCAGGCGCCTTGAAGGGGTCGCTGGCTACACCTTC,CASRRLEGVAGYTF
NA,NA,TRBJ1-2,TRBV29-1,13,TGCAGCGTTGAAGATACAGGGTACTATGGCTACACCTTC,CSVEDTGYYGYTF
NA,TRBD2,TRBJ2-1,TRBV11-2,17,TGTGCCAGCAGCCCAGTAGTCGGACTAGCGGGGAAAAATGAGCAGTTCTTC,CASSPVVGLAGKNEQFF